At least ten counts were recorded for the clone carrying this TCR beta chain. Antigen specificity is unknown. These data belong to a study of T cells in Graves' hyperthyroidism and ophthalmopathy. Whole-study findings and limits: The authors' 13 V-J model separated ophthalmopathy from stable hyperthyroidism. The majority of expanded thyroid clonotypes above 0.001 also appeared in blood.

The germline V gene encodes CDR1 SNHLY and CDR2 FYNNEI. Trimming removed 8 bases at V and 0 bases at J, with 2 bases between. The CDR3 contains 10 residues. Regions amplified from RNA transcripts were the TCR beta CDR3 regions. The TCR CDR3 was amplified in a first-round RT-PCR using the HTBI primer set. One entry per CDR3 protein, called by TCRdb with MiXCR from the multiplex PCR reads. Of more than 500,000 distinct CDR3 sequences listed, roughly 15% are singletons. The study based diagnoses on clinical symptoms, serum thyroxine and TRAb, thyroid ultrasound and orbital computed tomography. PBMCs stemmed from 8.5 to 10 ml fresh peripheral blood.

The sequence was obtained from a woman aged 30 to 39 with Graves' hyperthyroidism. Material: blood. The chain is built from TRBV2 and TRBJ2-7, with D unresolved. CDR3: CASLSYEQYF. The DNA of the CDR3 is TGTGCCAGCCTCTCCTACGAGCAGTACTTC.